This T cell receptor beta chain was sequenced during a study of blood T cell repertoires in COVID-19 (dated by TCRdb to between 2020 and 2021). Background for the entire study: Samples from collaborators originated in the United States, Italy and Spain and spanned both the acute and convalescent phases of COVID-19. The prospective study material was composed of cDNA or gDNA derived from T cells, B-cell-depleted T cells, or PBMCs. The dataset comprised deeply sampled blood TCRbeta repertoires from subjects exposed to, actively infected with, or recovered from COVID-19. A freely available public database, intended as a resource for researchers studying the immune response to SARS-CoV-2, is where the repertoires were released. The samples were drawn from the first 160 participants of the ongoing ImmuneRACE study and from 1,254 subjects provided by 6 global collaborators. The sample metadata nearly always contained a de-identified subject ID, COVID-19 status, age in years and sex. HLA class I and class II types, where available, came from metadata supplied by the sample provider rather than from assay-based typing. What the work shows at the level of the full study, not this receptor alone: Clinical and demographic metadata were provided uncurated, with the amount varying by source and participant.

Participants in the prospective study were aged roughly 18 to 100 years, lived in about two dozen United States geographic areas, and enrolled through a virtual design. In the prospective study, participants were assigned to cohorts based on the clinical history participants reported in a screening survey and a study questionnaire. Exposed participants had been in contact, within 2 weeks of entering the study, with a person who had a PCR-confirmed or clinician-diagnosed case of COVID-19. Each participant in the prospective study had whole blood, serum and a nasopharyngeal or oropharyngeal swab collected by mobile phlebotomists. Prospective study participants could optionally give additional blood draws and questionnaires over an approximately two-month period. Blood samples from the prospective study were shipped frozen or at room temperature prior to DNA extraction. From a lookup of the germline V gene, CDR1 and CDR2 are LGHNA and YSLEER. The CDR3 holds 15 amino acids from the cysteine to the phenylalanine. The kept DNA is CDR3 alone, 45 bases in frame from the first base. Trimming takes 0 bases from V and 1 base from J, and the germline ends sit 8 bases apart.

A remark on this clone: Its target antigen remains unknown. The record has no base qualities; no much larger clone is one base away.

The immunoSEQ Assay, a bias-controlled multiplex PCR, was used to amplify TCRbeta CDR3 regions from genomic DNA. Turning to the authors' computational methods: The number of nucleated cells in each sample was estimated from the amplification of reference gene primers within the assay. To quantify the absolute abundance of each unique TCRbeta CDR3 rearrangement, sequence reads were collapsed and filtered. For each sample, productive Simpson clonality was calculated as the square root of Simpson's diversity index across productive rearrangements. Sourced from immuneACCESS, this table was stored by TCRdb with only in-frame sequences that have V and J called. A share of the clones is absent; for the studies checked, an unresolved V gene accounts for under half, and the remainder has no known explanation. The DNA was the basis for D and trimming; V, J and clone size are from that table. Counted in this sample were 150,000 or so clones; roughly 90% of them appeared once. Roughly 3.9% of the sample comes from the top ten.

The V and J segments used are TRBV4-3 and TRBJ2-3, and possibly TRBD1, on 6 matching bases. This clonotype was obtained from a woman in her forties who had been exposed to COVID-19. The specimen was PBMCs or T cells enriched from blood (not recorded which). For the CDR3, the sequence is CASSQDPGGTDTQYF. The DNA sequence is TGCGCCAGCAGCCAAGATCCAGGGGGCACAGATACGCAGTATTTT.